The following is a TCR beta chain sequence with its context. Its antigen is unidentified. The germline gives CDR1 LGHNA, CDR2 YSLEER. This CDR3 contains 18 residues. J gave up 1 base and V 0 bases, and 8 bases lay outside the gene matches. The sample is drawn from a study of blood T cells in healthy people across ages. Study findings and constraints: In long-lived donors, naive CD4+ cell counts and diversity exceeded those of aged donors.

The authors isolated at least 6 million PBMCs per sample. A J-beta primer mix and a sample-barcoded 5' primer were used in a second PCR of about 7 to 12 cycles. TCRdb re-called the 5' RACE reads through MiXCR, storing one row per CDR3 protein. The sample has over 1,500,000 distinct CDR3 sequences, around 42% seen once; the top ten hold roughly 24%. The clonotype originates from a human donor in good health. Sequencing was done on a sample of blood. The chain recombines TRBV4-3 with TRBJ1-5, with TRBD1 matching 8 bases. The CDR3 DNA reads as TGCGCCAGCAGCCAAGACCGACCGGACAGGGAGAGCAATCAGCCCCAGCATTTT. This codes for CASSQDRPDRESNQPQHF.